This T cell receptor beta chain was recorded in a study of blood T cells in healthy people across ages. The CDR3 consists of 13 residues. CDR1 SGHVS and CDR2 FQNEAQ come from the germline V gene. The V end was cut by 1 base, the J end by 5 bases, with 9 bases between. Comments on this clonotype: The target antigen is unknown.

Findings of the study overall: Per million T cells, the diversity of TCR beta decreased roughly linearly as age advanced. Higher naive T cell percentage went strongly together with higher TCR beta diversity. Any changes in expanded clonotypes were possibly confounded, as donor CMV status remained unknown.

Through a sample-barcoded 5' primer and a J-beta primer mix, a second PCR was run for roughly 7 to 11 cycles. Using its own MiXCR run on the 5' RACE reads, TCRdb lists one record per CDR3 protein. The sample comprises about 730,000 distinct CDR3 sequences, roughly 45% of which are singletons, and around a fifth rests with the top ten. No fewer than 6 million PBMCs went into each sample. The sequencing input was blood. The sequence derives from a woman aged 55 to 70 in good health. The rearrangement uses TRBV7-8 and TRBJ2-7; a weak D match, TRBD2 (5 bases). The DNA for the CDR3 is TGTGCCAGCAGCTTAGTCCCTAGCCACGAGCAGTACTTC. Translation gives CASSLVPSHEQYF. The full variable domain, with the rest looked up from reference TRBV7-8 and TRBJ2-7, is GAGVSQSPRYKVAKRGQDVALRCDPISGHVSLFWYQQALGQGPEFLTYFQNEAQLDKSGLPSDRFFAERPEGSVSTLKIQRTQQEDSAVYLCASSLVPSHEQYFGPGTRLTVT.